This is a list of T cell receptor beta chains from one sample in a study of regulatory T cells in long-lasting Graves disease. From the multiplex PCR reads, TCRdb called clonotypes with MiXCR, one entry per CDR3 protein. The profile shows more than 300,000 distinct CDR3 sequences, 15% to 20% of them singletons. The specimen was peripheral blood mononuclear cells (PBMCs), collected when the disease was refractory, from a patient treated with antithyroid drugs. The receptors come from a female donor with Graves disease. Each CDR3 is given with its conserved first and last residue. The D gene is left open where the match is weak. Where a row states a size, it is once, few, many or the class of an expanded clone; other rows omit it.

v_gene,j_gene,abundance,d_gene,CDR3nt,CDR3aa
TRBV25-1,TRBJ1-2,.,.,TGTGCCACGAGTCACTATGGCTACACCTTC,CATSHYGYTF
TRBV28,TRBJ1-2,.,.,TGTGCCAGCAGCTTGGGGCGGGGTGGCTACACCTTC,CASSLGRGGYTF
TRBV11-3,TRBJ1-1,few,TRBD1,TGTGCCAGCAGCTTAGATCCGACAGGGGGCTCTGAAGCTTTCTTT,CASSLDPTGGSEAFF
TRBV28,TRBJ2-7,.,TRBD2,TGTGCCAGCAGTTACGTAGCGGGAGCTCTCGCCGAGCAGTACTTC,CASSYVAGALAEQYF
TRBV15,TRBJ2-1,.,TRBD2,TGTGCCACCAGCAGAGCCCGGGGGGTAGCGGGGGGGTCTAGCTCCTACAATGAGCAGTTCTTC,CATSRARGVAGGSSSYNEQFF
TRBV10-3,TRBJ2-3,.,.,TGTGCCATCAGTTTGACAAGCGGAGATACGCAGTATTTT,CAISLTSGDTQYF
TRBV12-3/TRBV12-4,TRBJ2-5,many,TRBD2,TGTGCCAGCAGTAGAGAGGCTAGCGGGGGACAAGAGACCCAGTACTTC,CASSREASGGQETQYF
TRBV7-3,TRBJ1-2,few,TRBD1,TGTGCCAGCAGCTTAATCCCGATTGGGACAGGGGCATATGGCTACACCTTC,CASSLIPIGTGAYGYTF
TRBV3-1,TRBJ2-5,many,.,TGTGCCAGCAGCCACGGGCCAGGGGTCCAGTACTTC,CASSHGPGVQYF
TRBV10-3,TRBJ1-5,.,TRBD1,TGTGCCATCAGCCTCGATCGGGACAGGGGTGGCAATCAGCCCCAGCATTTT,CAISLDRDRGGNQPQHF
TRBV4-3,TRBJ1-5,few,.,TGCGCCAGCAGCCAAGATTGGGCTGGGGAGCCCCAGCATTTT,CASSQDWAGEPQHF
TRBV27,TRBJ1-1,many,.,TGTGCCAGCAGTCCCGCAACGGGCCCCGTGAACACTGAAGCTTTCTTT,CASSPATGPVNTEAFF
TRBV30,TRBJ2-7,few,TRBD1,TGTGCCTGGAGCTCCGGGACAGGGGGCCACGAGCAGTACTTC,CAWSSGTGGHEQYF
TRBV5-1,TRBJ2-2,.,.,TGCGCCAGCAGGTTCCTAGGACTCGAGCCAACGAACACCGGGGAGCTGTTTTTT,CASRFLGLEPTNTGELFF
TRBV20-1,TRBJ2-7,.,.,TGCAGTGCTAGAAGCCCATTTGGACGCTCAGAGTCCTACGGGCAGTACTTC,CSARSPFGRSESYGQYF